This TCR beta chain was observed in a study of T cell responses to AZD1222 COVID-19 vaccine. The protocol was immunoSEQ multiplex PCR, while the TCRdb copy is restricted to in-frame clones and leaves out a portion. The repertoire consists of 100,000 to 150,000 clones, with roughly 91% occurring once and the leading ten covering about 4.2%. CDR1 and CDR2 (germline): MNHNS, SASEGT. The ends were cut back, 1 base at V and 4 bases at J, with 16 bases in the middle. CDR3 length equals 16 residues. Points from the study as a whole: Only six individuals given AZD1222 were seropositive at baseline. White British ancestry dominated among donors, who included more females, and clonal diversity was possibly underestimated.

This clone was seen only a few times. Its specificity is unknown. The receptor comes from an adult in good health. This chain uses TRBV6-1 with TRBJ1-2; D is possibly TRBD1 (5 bases). The input for sequencing was peripheral blood, taken on day 0 of MenACWY control vaccination. Here the CDR3 DNA reads TGTGCCAGCAGTGAAGGGGACGAAGGGACGTCCTATGGCTACACCTTC. It codes for CASSEGDEGTSYGYTF.